Included here is one T cell receptor (beta chain) sequence, with context. Its antigen is unknown. This record comes from a study of post-analysis software for immune sequencing data. About the study: Included among the disease courses, which were recorded for the cohort, were relapsing-remitting, secondary progressive and progressive-relapsing multiple sclerosis. Broader study findings: Those with multiple sclerosis, the patient group, showed significantly lower normalized Chao1 diversity than controls. When patients were compared with controls, about five TRBV segments were more frequent, TRBV5-6, TRBV5-1 and TRBV20-1 among them. F measure clustering grouped samples strongly by preparation batch.

Unmatched junction bases numbered 5, after V lost 0 bases and J lost 10 bases. Germline loops: CDR1 DFQATT, CDR2 SNEGSKA (reference sequence). The CDR3 extends over 14 amino acids. Unique molecular identifiers were present in the TCR beta cDNA libraries. TCRdb re-analysed the PCR reads in MiXCR, keeping a single row per CDR3 protein. The sample lists approximately 260,000 distinct CDR3 sequences; 30% to 45% were seen once. What was sequenced was blood. The sequence came from a girl between 5 and 17 years old with multiple sclerosis. The chain employs TRBV20-1 and TRBJ2-1, with 11 bases aligning to TRBD1. The CDR3 here is CSAREGTGGQEQFF. CDR3 DNA: TGCAGTGCTAGAGAAGGGACAGGGGGGCAGGAGCAGTTCTTC.